This note documents a single T cell receptor (beta chain) sequence. The sample holds many counts of this clonotype. The clone's antigen remains unknown. Nothing much larger sits one base from this clone, and base qualities are not available. The germline V end is reduced by 5 bases and the J end by 2 bases; junction bases left unmatched: 4. The CDR1 and CDR2 encoded by the germline V gene are SQVTM and ANQGSEA. Including the terminal cysteine and phenylalanine, the CDR3 comprises 13 residues. The kept DNA is CDR3 alone, 39 bases in frame from the first base. These data originate in a study of CD8+CD57+ T cells in acquired aplastic anemia listed by TCRdb under 2018. At the level of the whole study: On average, sorted CD4+ and CD8+ cells yielded 3 to 4 ug of extracted DNA, with a range of roughly 0.18 to 30 ug. For healthy donor samples, the average read count was around 9.8 million for CD4+ cells and fewer than 14 million for CD8+ cells. The investigation overall reported the following: Some 30 CD8+ CDR3 sequences were shared between patients and controls but appeared highly expressed in patients and within their immunodominant clones. CD8+ Simpson's diversity did not differ significantly between patients and healthy controls (P=0.060).

The study deep-sequenced TCR repertoires of sorted CD4+ and CD8+ blood T cells from severe aplastic anemia patients and healthy subjects. Ficoll-Paque density gradient centrifugation was used to isolate peripheral blood mononuclear cells. Before DNA extraction, CD4+ and CD8+ T cells were sorted with FACS or magnetic beads. Genomic DNA was used as template for profiling of TCR beta VDJ combinations and CDR3 sequences. TCR repertoire sequencing was run on an Illumina HiSeq 2000. Processing in the source paper ran as follows. TRBV/TRBJ rearrangement plots, CDR3 size and DJ length profiles, and Simpson's diversity index were used to evaluate the repertoires. The most abundant DNA sequence in the deep sequencing data was defined as the immunodominant clone. CDR3 amino acid sequences were checked for sharing between subjects and were compared against published repertoires and the VDJdb database. TCRdb applied fastp at Q25 and MiXCR to the public reads, then kept only in-frame beta chains. Each CDR3 protein appears once, grouped with its most common genes and DNA. Here the V and J calls rest on TCRdb's processing, not on the authors' analysis. The sample table contains about 130,000 distinct CDR3 sequences; only one count was recorded for 48% of them. The ten largest clones take up roughly 2.5% of the sample.

This TCR was recovered from a human donor in good health, serving as a control. The material sequenced was sorted CD4+, CD8+, or CD8+CD57+ T cells (not recorded which) from PBMCs. Here the chain combines TRBV29-1 and TRBJ2-3, with 7 bases matching TRBD1. The CDR3 sequence is CSVLRGTTDTQYF. The sequenced DNA: TGCAGCGTTCTCAGGGGGACCACAGATACGCAGTATTTT.